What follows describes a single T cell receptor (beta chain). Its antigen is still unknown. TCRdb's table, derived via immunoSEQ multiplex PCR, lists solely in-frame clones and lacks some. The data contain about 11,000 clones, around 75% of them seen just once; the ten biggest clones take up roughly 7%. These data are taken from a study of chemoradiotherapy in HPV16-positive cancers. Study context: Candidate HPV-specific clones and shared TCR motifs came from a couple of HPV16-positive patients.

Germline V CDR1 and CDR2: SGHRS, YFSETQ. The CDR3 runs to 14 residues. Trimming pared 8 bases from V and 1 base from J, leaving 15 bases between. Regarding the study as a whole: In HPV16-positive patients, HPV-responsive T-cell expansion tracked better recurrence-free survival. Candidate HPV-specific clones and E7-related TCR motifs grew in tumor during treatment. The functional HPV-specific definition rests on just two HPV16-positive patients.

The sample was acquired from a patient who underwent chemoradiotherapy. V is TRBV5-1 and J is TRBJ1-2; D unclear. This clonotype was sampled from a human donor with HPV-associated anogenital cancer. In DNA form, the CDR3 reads TGCGCCAGTACCGCTGAGGGAGGTAACTATGGCTACACCTTC. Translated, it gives CASTAEGGNYGYTF.